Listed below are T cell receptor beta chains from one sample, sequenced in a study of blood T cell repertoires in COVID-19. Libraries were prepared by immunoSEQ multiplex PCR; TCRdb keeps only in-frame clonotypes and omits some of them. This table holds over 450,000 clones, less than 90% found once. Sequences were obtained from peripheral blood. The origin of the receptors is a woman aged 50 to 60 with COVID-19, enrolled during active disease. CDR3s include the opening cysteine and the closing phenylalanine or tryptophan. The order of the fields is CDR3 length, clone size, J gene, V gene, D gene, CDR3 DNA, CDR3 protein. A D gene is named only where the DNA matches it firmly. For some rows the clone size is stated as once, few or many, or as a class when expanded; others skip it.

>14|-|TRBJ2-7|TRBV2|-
TGTGCCAGCAGTTACAGGACCGTAGCCTACGAGCAGTACTTC
CASSYRTVAYEQYF
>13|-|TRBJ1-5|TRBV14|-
TGTGCCAGCAGCGCCTTCTACAATCAGCCCCAGCATTTT
CASSAFYNQPQHF
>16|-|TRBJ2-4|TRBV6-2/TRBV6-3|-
TGTGCCAGCAGTTACACCGCGCGGGTAAACCAAAACATTCAGTACTTC
CASSYTARVNQNIQYF
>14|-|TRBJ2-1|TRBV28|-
TGTGCCAGCAGACCAGACAGTCCCTACAATGAGCAGTTCTTC
CASRPDSPYNEQFF
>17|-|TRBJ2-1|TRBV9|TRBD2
TGTGCCAGCAGCGTAGCCGCGGGGCTAGCGGGGGACAATGAGCAGTTCTTC
CASSVAAGLAGDNEQFF
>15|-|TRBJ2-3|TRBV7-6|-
TGTGCCAGCAGCTTAGGTCTGGGGGCGACAGATACGCAGTATTTT
CASSLGLGATDTQYF
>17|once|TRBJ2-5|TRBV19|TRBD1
TGTGCCAGTAGTCGCCAGGGGGTCGCCCGGTTAGGTGAGACCCAGTACTTC
CASSRQGVARLGETQYF
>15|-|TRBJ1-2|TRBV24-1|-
TGTGCCACCAGCCCAGGGAGGTTGGGCAGCTATGGCTACACCTTC
CATSPGRLGSYGYTF
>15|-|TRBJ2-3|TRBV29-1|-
TGCAGCGGGACGGACAGAAGTAGAGAGGGAGATACGCAGTATTTT
CSGTDRSREGDTQYF
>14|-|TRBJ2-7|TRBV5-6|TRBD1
TGTGCCAGCGGCCGGGACAGGGTTACCTACGAACAGTACTTC
CASGRDRVTYEQYF
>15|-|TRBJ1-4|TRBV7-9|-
TGTGCCAGCAGCATTAACAGGGACCGGGGTGAAAAACTGTTTTTT
CASSINRDRGEKLFF
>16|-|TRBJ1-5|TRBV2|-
TGTGCCAGCAGTGCTCTTATGGGGGGAATGAGTCAGCCCCAGCATTTT
CASSALMGGMSQPQHF
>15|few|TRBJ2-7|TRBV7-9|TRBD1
TGTGCCAGCAGTTTGTCCAGGGACAGCTCCTACGAGCAGTACTTC
CASSLSRDSSYEQYF
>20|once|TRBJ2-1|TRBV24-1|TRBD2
TGTGCCACCAGTGATCCGTCCGGGACTAGCGGGGCAAGCTCCTACAATGAGCAGTTCTTC
CATSDPSGTSGASSYNEQFF
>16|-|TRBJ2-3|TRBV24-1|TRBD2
TGTGCCACCAGTAAAGCTAGCGGGGGCCTCACAGATACGCAGTATTTT
CATSKASGGLTDTQYF
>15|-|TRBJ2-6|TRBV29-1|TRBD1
TGCAGCGTAATACAGGGGGCTTATGGGGCCAACGTCCTGACTTTC
CSVIQGAYGANVLTF
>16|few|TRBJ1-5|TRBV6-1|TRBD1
TGTGCCAGCAGTGAAGGGAGGACAGGGGCTAGTCAGCCCCAGCATTTT
CASSEGRTGASQPQHF
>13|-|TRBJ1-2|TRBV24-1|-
TGTGCCACCAGTGACGGGGCTAACTATGGCTACACCTTC
CATSDGANYGYTF
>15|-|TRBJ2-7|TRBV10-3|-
TGTGCCATCAGTGAGTCGGTCGCCAGGGGCTCCGAGCAGTACTTC
CAISESVARGSEQYF
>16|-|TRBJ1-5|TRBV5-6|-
TGTGCCAGCAGCTTGGATCGGGGGGGTGGCAATCAGCCCCAGCATTTT
CASSLDRGGGNQPQHF
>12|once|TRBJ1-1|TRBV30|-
TGTGCCGCCTTAGGACAGAACACTGAAGCTTTCTTT
CAALGQNTEAFF
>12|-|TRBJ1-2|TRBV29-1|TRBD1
TGCAGCGCCATTACAGGGGGCGATGGCTACACCTTC
CSAITGGDGYTF
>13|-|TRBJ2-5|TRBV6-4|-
TGTGCCAGCAGTGACGCGACACAAGAGACCCAGTACTTC
CASSDATQETQYF
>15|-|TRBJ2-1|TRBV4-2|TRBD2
TGTGCCAGCAGCCAAGACCACCTAGCGGGGGGCCAGCAGTTCTTC
CASSQDHLAGGQQFF
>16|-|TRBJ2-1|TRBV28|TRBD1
TGTGCCAGCAGAAGTAAGACAGGGGTCTACTACAATGAGCAGTTCTTC
CASRSKTGVYYNEQFF
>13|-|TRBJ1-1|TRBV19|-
TGTGCCAGTAGTAGGGCGGGAGACACTGAAGCTTTCTTT
CASSRAGDTEAFF
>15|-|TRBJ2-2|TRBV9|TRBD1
TGTGCCAGCAGCGTAGGACAGGGGAACACCGGGGAGCTGTTTTTT
CASSVGQGNTGELFF
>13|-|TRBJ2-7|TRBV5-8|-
TGTGCCAGCAGCGCCGACAGCTCCTACGAGCAGTACTTC
CASSADSSYEQYF
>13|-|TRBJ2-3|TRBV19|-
TGTGCCAGTAGTCCAGGGAACCCAGATACGCAGTATTTT
CASSPGNPDTQYF
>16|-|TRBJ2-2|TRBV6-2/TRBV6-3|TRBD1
TGTGCCAGCAGCTCTTACAGGGGCGAGAACACCGGGGAGCTGTTTTTT
CASSSYRGENTGELFF
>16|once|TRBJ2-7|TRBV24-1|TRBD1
TGTGCCACCAGTGATTTAAGGGACAGGGGTGCCTACGGGCAGTACTTC
CATSDLRDRGAYGQYF
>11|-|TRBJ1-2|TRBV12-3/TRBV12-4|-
TGTGCCAGCAGTTTAAGGGGGATCTACACCTTC
CASSLRGIYTF
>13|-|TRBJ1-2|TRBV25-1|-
TGTGCCAGCAGCGCCGCGGGGATATATGGCTACACCTTC
CASSAAGIYGYTF
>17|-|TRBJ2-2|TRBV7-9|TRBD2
TGTGCCAGCAGCTTCCCCTCTAGCGGAGAGAACACCGGGGAGCTGTTTTTT
CASSFPSSGENTGELFF
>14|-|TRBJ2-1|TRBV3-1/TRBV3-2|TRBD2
TGTGCCAGCAGCCAAGCCCAAGCGGGGGGGCCGCCGTTCTTC
CASSQAQAGGPPFF
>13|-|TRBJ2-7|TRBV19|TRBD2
TGTGCCAGTAGTCTAGCGGGGGGCTACGAGCAGTACTTC
CASSLAGGYEQYF
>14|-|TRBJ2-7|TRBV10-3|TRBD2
TGTGCCATCAGTGGGACTAGCGGATCTTGGGAGCAGTACTTC
CAISGTSGSWEQYF
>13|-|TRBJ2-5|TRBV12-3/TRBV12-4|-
TGTGCCAGCAGCCGGGGGTTTCAAGAGACCCAGTACTTC
CASSRGFQETQYF
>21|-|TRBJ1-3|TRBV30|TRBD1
TGTGCCTGGAGTAAGTTTGTCGGGACAGTAACATATTTAAGCTCTGGAAACACCATATATTTT
CAWSKFVGTVTYLSSGNTIYF
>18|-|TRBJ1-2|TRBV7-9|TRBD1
TGTGCCAGCAGCTTGGTTTTGACGACAGGGGACTTCAACTATGGCTACACCTTC
CASSLVLTTGDFNYGYTF
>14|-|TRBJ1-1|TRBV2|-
TGTGCCAGCAGTGAGCCCACAGGAAACACTGAAGCTTTCTTT
CASSEPTGNTEAFF
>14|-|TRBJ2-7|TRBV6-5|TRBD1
TGTGCCAGCAAAAGACAGGGGGAAGCCTACGAGCAGTACTTC
CASKRQGEAYEQYF
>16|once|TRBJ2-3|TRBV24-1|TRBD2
TGTGCCACCAGTGATTTGGCCCTAGCGGGGATAGATACGCAGTATTTT
CATSDLALAGIDTQYF
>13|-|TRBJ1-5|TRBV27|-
TGTGCCAGCAGTGCGGGGGGGCATCCGCCCCAGCATTTT
CASSAGGHPPQHF
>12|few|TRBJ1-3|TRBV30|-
TGTGCCTGGGAGACAGTAAGAAACACCATATATTTT
CAWETVRNTIYF